This T cell receptor (beta chain) was profiled in a study of Ad26.COV2.S vaccination and SARS-CoV-2 variants. Study details: Ad26.COV2.S shots went into the muscle once or twice, 56 days apart.

The CDR3 sequence is 15 residues long. The germline gives CDR1 SGDLS, CDR2 YYNGEE. J gave up 4 bases and V 4 bases, and 10 bases lay outside the gene matches. Specified treatment: about 20 received Ad26.COV2.S at low or high dose, single or two shots; roughly five received placebo; per-sample allocation not given. Samples were taken on day 63 after the first vaccine or placebo injection. The vaccine delivered Wuhan-strain SARS-CoV-2 spike through an Ad26 vector. Regarding the study as a whole: Spike-specific TCR breadth ran higher among vaccine recipients than placebo recipients. Whether participants received vaccine or placebo, their non-spike TCR breadth was similar.

Sequenced by immunoSEQ multiplex PCR; TCRdb stores in-frame clones only, minus some. Seen here are roughly 510,000 clones, roughly 89% observed once, and the top ten hold more than 10%. As regards this clone: Its antigen is not identified.

The source material was peripheral blood, sampled in a trial of Ad26.COV2.S vaccine versus placebo. The sequence was collected from a person between 18 and 60 years old who received the Ad26.COV2.S COVID-19 vaccine or a placebo. V is TRBV9 and J is TRBJ1-2; 7 bases are shared with TRBD1. Written as DNA, the CDR3 is TGTGCCAGCAGCCCTAGACAGGGACTCCTCTATGGCTACACCTTC. Encoded protein: CASSPRQGLLYGYTF.